This entry lists 29 T cell receptor beta chains sequenced from one sample in a study of blood T cell repertoires in COVID-19. TCRdb keeps only in-frame clones here, not all; method: immunoSEQ multiplex PCR. The sample contains some 210,000 clones, almost 85% of which appear only once. Sequencing used peripheral blood. The source is a woman in her fifties or sixties with active or convalescent COVID-19.

The chain links TRBV6-5 to TRBJ1-5; tentative D call: TRBD1 (5 bases). Per the germline V gene, CDR1 is MNHEY and CDR2 is SVGAGI. The CDR3 sequence is 13 residues long. V lost 7 bases and J 4 bases, leaving 11 bases between the germline ends. The CDR3 nucleotides are TGTGCCAGCATAGGGGCCGCAAATCAGCCCCAGCATTTT. Protein product: CASIGAANQPQHF.

This clone was counted at least ten times. The genes are TRBV6-6 and TRBJ2-1, with 9 bases aligning to TRBD2. This CDR3 has 19 amino acids. The junction had 23 bases not matched to a gene; V was cut back by 6 bases and J by 8 bases. The V gene's germline CDR1 is MNHNY and CDR2 SVGAGI (reference sequence). CDR3 nucleotides: TGTGCCAGCAGCTCCCTCGCGGTAGCGGGAGTCCCGTTAGGCGATGAGCAGTTCTTC. Encoded protein: CASSSLAVAGVPLGDEQFF.

The genes are TRBV6-1 and TRBJ1-6; 11 nucleotides match TRBD1. The CDR3 totals 16 residues. CDR1 is MNHNS and CDR2 is SASEGT in the germline V gene. V dropped 4 bases and J dropped 8; count of bases not matched to a gene: 7. The CDR3 nucleotides are TGTGCCAGCAGTGCTCCGGACAGGGGGCGTCATTCACCCCTCCACTTT. As protein: CASSAPDRGRHSPLHF.

The chain joins TRBV14 to TRBJ1-4; maybe TRBD1 (6 bases). Trimming took off 1 base at V and 4 bases at J, with 16 bases between the two ends. Germline loops: CDR1 SGHDN, CDR2 FVKESK. The CDR3 runs 17 residues. Here the CDR3 reads CASSQGSQGLGNEKLFF. CDR3 DNA sequence: TGTGCCAGCAGCCAAGGTTCGCAGGGGCTCGGTAATGAAAAACTGTTTTTT.

This rearrangement joins TRBV5-4 to TRBJ1-1, with D possibly being TRBD1 (5 bases). The germline V gene has CDR1 SGHNT and CDR2 YYREEE (reference sequence). The CDR3 spans 14 residues. V lost 4 bases, J lost 6 bases, and 16 bases lay in between. CDR3 nucleotides: TGTGCCAGCAGCACAGGATCTATGATACCTGAAGCTTTCTTT. This translates into CASSTGSMIPEAFF. Looking up the rest from reference TRBV5-4 and TRBJ1-1 gives the full variable domain: ETGVTQSPTHLIKTRGQQVTLRCSSQSGHNTVSWYQQALGQGPQFIFQYYREEENGRGNFPPRFSGLQFPNYSSELNVNALELDDSALYLCASSTGSMIPEAFFGQGTRLTVV.

This chain links TRBV5-1 with TRBJ1-2; D not certain. The CDR3 spans 14 residues. Germline V gene data show CDR1 as SGHRS and CDR2 as YFSETQ. V lost 0 bases, J lost 4 bases, and 10 bases lay in between. The CDR3 here is CASSLVPESYGYTF. For the CDR3, the DNA is TGCGCCAGCAGCTTGGTCCCGGAGAGCTATGGCTACACCTTC.

The count of this clone is one. The V gene is TRBV9, the J gene TRBJ1-5, with TRBD1 matching 7 bases. V shed 4 bases and J 2 bases; nucleotides not matched to a gene: 6. CDR1 and CDR2 from the germline V gene are SGDLS and YYNGEE. This CDR3 spans 15 amino acids. CDR3: CASSPDTGGNQPQHF. CDR3 in DNA: TGTGCCAGCAGCCCGGATACAGGGGGCAATCAGCCCCAGCATTTT.

J is TRBJ2-6 and V is TRBV19; the D gene is possibly TRBD1 (6 bases). V lost 7 bases and J lost 0, with 16 bases in between. Germline-derived CDR1 and CDR2 are LNHDA and SQIVND (reference sequence). The CDR3 contains 17 residues. CDR3 in amino acids: CASTSRGTPSGANVLTF. The DNA of the CDR3 is TGTGCCAGTACCTCTCGAGGGACACCCTCTGGGGCCAACGTCCTGACTTTC.

The chain uses TRBV2 and TRBJ2-1, with D unclear. In germline, CDR1 is SNHLY, CDR2 FYNNEI. Trimming pared 1 base from V and 4 bases from J, leaving 5 bases between. The CDR3 has 13 residues. Here the CDR3 DNA reads TGTGCCAGCAGTGAAGACGGTTACAATGAGCAGTTCTTC. Residues: CASSEDGYNEQFF.

The J gene is TRBJ2-3, the V gene TRBV11-3; possibly TRBD2 for D (5 bases). Germline V lookup: CDR1 SGHNT, CDR2 YENEEA. V dropped 1 base and J dropped 1 base, with 12 bases sitting between them. This CDR3 contains 16 residues. CDR3 protein: CASSLGGGGGTDTQYF. DNA of the CDR3: TGTGCCAGCAGCTTAGGTGGAGGAGGAGGCACAGATACGCAGTATTTT.

The chain has TRBV5-5 and TRBJ2-5; 7 bases fit TRBD1. The CDR3 is 18 amino acids. The germline V gene encodes CDR1 SGHKS and CDR2 YYEKEE (reference sequence). V was clipped by 2 bases and J by 3 bases; unmatched bases: 16. CDR3: CASSFGPDRTSRKETQYF. In nucleotides, the CDR3 is TGTGCCAGCAGCTTTGGGCCGGACAGGACTTCGAGAAAAGAGACCCAGTACTTC.

The chain employs TRBV6-1 and TRBJ1-6, with 7 positions matching TRBD1. The V gene end was trimmed by 4 bases and the J gene end by 6 bases; junction bases not matched to a gene: 9. The CDR3 has 16 residues. CDR1 and CDR2 (germline): MNHNS, SASEGT. As DNA, the CDR3 is TGTGCCAGCAGTGGGCAAGTCTCAGGGGGTAATTCACCCCTCCACTTT. Protein sequence: CASSGQVSGGNSPLHF.

V is TRBV11-3 and J is TRBJ2-1; D might be TRBD2 (5 bases). The germline CDR1 and CDR2 sequences are SGHNT and YENEEA. This CDR3 comprises 12 residues. Trimming shortened V by 3 bases and J by 9 bases, and 9 bases separated the two germline ends. Here the CDR3 reads CASSLRVGEQFF. As DNA, the CDR3 is TGTGCCAGCAGCTTGAGGGTAGGTGAGCAGTTCTTC. Full variable domain (rest looked up from reference TRBV11-3 and TRBJ2-1): EAGVVQSPRYKIIEKKQPVAFWCNPISGHNTLYWYLQNLGQGPELLIRYENEEAVDDSQLPKDRFSAERLKGVDSTLKIQPAELGDSAVYLCASSLRVGEQFFGPGTRLTVL.

The chain has TRBV9 and TRBJ2-3; perhaps TRBD1 as D (6 bases). Trimming pared 4 bases from V and 2 bases from J, leaving 17 bases between. CDR1 and CDR2 (germline): SGDLS, YYNGEE. This CDR3 is 16 amino acids long. CDR3 amino acids: CASSPRQAPLTDTQYF. For the CDR3, the DNA is TGTGCCAGCAGCCCCCGACAGGCGCCTCTCACAGATACGCAGTATTTT.

The chain combines TRBV28 with TRBJ1-2; a weak D match, TRBD1 (5 bases). V gave up 6 bases and J gave up 4 bases, with 12 bases separating them. The germline V gene encodes CDR1 MDHEN and CDR2 SYDVKM. CDR3 length: 13 amino acids. In DNA form, the CDR3 reads TGTGCCAGCAGACTGACAGCGGGCTATGGCTACACCTTC. Translation gives CASRLTAGYGYTF.

This chain uses TRBV28 with TRBJ1-2; TRBD1 is a possible D gene (6 bases). Trimming took 11 bases from V and 5 from J, leaving 18 bases between them. The CDR3 extends over 13 amino acids. CDR1 and CDR2 from the germline V gene are MDHEN and SYDVKM. CDR3 amino acids: CAASRATGYGYTF. The DNA for the CDR3 is TGTGCCGCGAGCCGGGCAACAGGGTATGGCTACACCTTC.

Only one count was recorded for this clone. V usage is TRBV3-1 (or the pseudogene TRBV3-2) and J usage is TRBJ1-2, with D perhaps TRBD1 (5 bases). Trimming shortened V by 0 bases and J by 3 bases, and 8 bases separated the two germline ends. Germline CDR1 is LGHDT and CDR2 is YNNKEL (reference sequence). The CDR3 totals 14 residues. The CDR3, as DNA: TGTGCCAGCAGCCAAGAAAGCAGGGACTATGGCTACACCTTC. It specifies CASSQESRDYGYTF.

This chain joins TRBV4-1 and TRBJ2-3; TRBD1 matches at 8 bases. V shed 4 bases, J shed 9 bases, and the junction held 12 bases outside the gene matches. The germline gives CDR1 MGHRA, CDR2 YSYEKL. This CDR3 is built from 15 residues. The CDR3 protein is CASSLRTGSSLTQYF. CDR3 DNA sequence: TGCGCCAGCAGCCTAAGGACAGGGTCCTCTCTAACGCAGTATTTT.

This chain links TRBV11-2 with TRBJ1-4; D is ambiguous. The ends were cut back, 4 bases at V and 8 bases at J, with 14 bases in the middle. Germline loops: CDR1 SGHAT, CDR2 FQNNGV. The length of the CDR3 is 14 residues. CDR3 in DNA: TGTGCCAGCAGCTACCGGCCGGCAGGCGAAAAACTGTTTTTT. It codes for CASSYRPAGEKLFF.

The chain joins TRBV2 to TRBJ2-3; 8 nucleotides align to TRBD1. This CDR3 contains 15 residues. Germline CDR1 reads SNHLY; CDR2 reads FYNNEI. J gave up 3 bases and V 6 bases, and 8 bases lay outside the gene matches. The CDR3 DNA reads TGTGCCAGCAGCTTGAGGACAGGGCGTACAGATACGCAGTATTTT. It codes for CASSLRTGRTDTQYF.

This rearrangement joins TRBV5-6 to TRBJ1-5; maybe TRBD1 (5 bases). The germline gives CDR1 SGHDT, CDR2 YYEEEE. The CDR3 runs 14 residues. V gave up 1 base and J gave up 3 bases, with 8 bases separating them. Here the CDR3 reads CASSLLTVNQPQHF. The CDR3 DNA reads TGTGCCAGCAGCTTGTTGACAGTCAATCAGCCCCAGCATTTT.

This chain connects TRBV7-8 to TRBJ1-2; 10 bases align to TRBD1. Trimming removed 6 bases from V and 4 bases from J; junction bases left unmatched: 14. This CDR3 is built from 17 residues. Germline V gene sequence: CDR1 SGHVS, CDR2 FQNEAQ. The CDR3 DNA reads TGTGCCAGCAGTCACCTAGCTCCGGGGACAGGGGCCTATGGCTACACCTTC. It codes for CASSHLAPGTGAYGYTF.

J is TRBJ2-1 and V is TRBV6-6; D remains unclear. Trimming left V 4 bases short and J 3 bases short, with 13 bases between. Germline V gene lookup returns CDR1 MNHNY and CDR2 SVGAGI (reference sequence). The CDR3 spans 15 residues. The CDR3 protein is CASSFGGPGYNEQFF. The CDR3 nucleotides are TGTGCCAGCAGTTTTGGTGGGCCAGGCTACAATGAGCAGTTCTTC.

This clone has more than one count but fewer than ten. V is TRBV10-1 and J is TRBJ2-5, with D maybe TRBD1 (6 bases). V was pared by 1 base and J by 2 bases, with 8 bases between. Germline assignment: CDR1 WNHNN and CDR2 SYGVQD (reference sequence). This CDR3 is built from 14 residues. DNA of the CDR3: TGCGCCAGCAGTGAGTTGGACAGACAAGAGACCCAGTACTTC. Translating gives CASSELDRQETQYF.

The chain uses TRBV5-1 and TRBJ1-2; 9 bases fit TRBD1. The J segment lost 3 bases and the V segment lost 4 bases, leaving 4 bases of the junction unmatched. The V gene's germline CDR1 is SGHRS and CDR2 YFSETQ. This CDR3 comprises 14 residues. The CDR3: CASSRQGVDYGYTF. The CDR3 DNA reads as TGCGCCAGCAGCCGACAGGGGGTAGACTATGGCTACACCTTC. The complete variable domain, with remaining parts taken from reference TRBV5-1 and TRBJ1-2, reads KAGVTQTPRYLIKTRGQQVTLSCSPISGHRSVSWYQQTPGQGLQFLFEYFSETQRNKGNFPGRFSGRQFSNSRSEMNVSTLELGDSALYLCASSRQGVDYGYTFGSGTRLTVV.

The V and J genes are TRBV3-1 (or the pseudogene TRBV3-2) and TRBJ2-3, with TRBD2 identical over 12 bases. In germline, CDR1 is LGHDT, CDR2 YNNKEL (reference sequence). CDR3 length: 20 amino acids. V shed 1 base and J 0 bases; nucleotides not matched to a gene: 11. In DNA, the CDR3 is TGTGCCAGCAGCCAAGTTATTCTAGCGGGAGGGCCGAGAAGCACAGATACGCAGTATTTT. Amino acids: CASSQVILAGGPRSTDTQYF.

The V and J genes are TRBV5-1 and TRBJ1-3, with D possibly TRBD1 on 6 matching bases. The germline V gene has CDR1 SGHRS and CDR2 YFSETQ. The CDR3 is 15 amino acids. Between the trimmed V and J ends, which lost 4 bases and 1 base, there was a span of 12 bases. The DNA of the CDR3 is TGCGCCAGCAGCCGACAGGAGACTTCTGGAAACACCATATATTTT. This gives the protein CASSRQETSGNTIYF. Based on the CDR3 plus reference TRBV5-1 and TRBJ1-3, the full variable domain is KAGVTQTPRYLIKTRGQQVTLSCSPISGHRSVSWYQQTPGQGLQFLFEYFSETQRNKGNFPGRFSGRQFSNSRSEMNVSTLELGDSALYLCASSRQETSGNTIYFGEGSWLTVV.

The genes are TRBV6-5 and TRBJ2-1; 8 nucleotides match TRBD2. Germline V gene sequence: CDR1 MNHEY, CDR2 SVGAGI. This CDR3 is built from 14 residues. Trimming took 6 bases from V and 6 from J; bases not matched to a gene: 7. The chain's CDR3 is CASRRSGGGNEQFF. The CDR3, as DNA: TGTGCCAGCAGACGCAGCGGGGGTGGCAATGAGCAGTTCTTC.

This clone was observed a handful of times. The chain joins TRBV28 to TRBJ1-2, with D perhaps matching TRBD1 (5 bases). V shed 6 bases and J shed 1 base, with 18 bases lying between them. Germline CDR1 MDHEN, CDR2 SYDVKM. CDR3 length equals 16 residues. CDR3 bases: TGTGCCAGCAGCCTTGGCGGGACGGGGGGTAACTATGGCTACACCTTC. Its protein product is CASSLGGTGGNYGYTF.